This T cell receptor (beta chain) was recorded in a study of memory CD4+ T cells and cytomegalovirus serostatus. Study outcomes and limitations: About two fifths of the roughly 150 known CMV-associated TCRbeta sequences appeared in CD4+ memory. CMV serostatus prediction reached median AUC approximately 0.95, or 0.91 with US-trained model. Suggested: most of the CMV-linked TCR signature lies in CD4+ memory cells.

Single viable CD3+CD4+CD8-CD45RO+ cells were sorted as the memory CD4+ T cells. V trimming: 6 bases; J trimming: 9 bases; junction bases outside the gene matches: 4. CDR1 is SQVTM, CDR2 ANQGSEA, per germline. The CDR3 runs to 11 residues. Authors' processing steps: After removing out-of-frame reads, 2 million to 2.5 million distinct TCRbeta sequences remained. Some clones are missing from TCRdb's copy, which holds only in-frame ones; the method was immunoSEQ multiplex PCR. The V and J calls and clone size are taken from that table; D and trimming were inferred from the DNA. The sample has over 45,000 clones, around 76% seen once. Details on this clone: The antigen is not known.

The chain carries TRBV29-1 and TRBJ2-3, with 9 bases lining up with TRBD1. Input material: memory CD4+ T cells from blood. The sequence was collected from an adult in good health and CMV-seronegative. The CDR3 loop is CSVTGTGTQYF. As DNA, the CDR3 is TGCAGCGTCACGGGGACAGGGACGCAGTATTTT.